The entry below gives a single T cell receptor beta chain sequence along with its context. This entry comes from a study of STAT5B mutations in CD4+ large granular lymphocyte leukemia. Data came from immunoSEQ multiplex PCR; TCRdb stores just in-frame clones and leaves some out. The sample holds over 8,000 clones, about four fifths seen once. With V trimmed by 4 bases and J by 5 bases, 10 bases remained unmatched. Germline CDR1 and CDR2: SGHRS and YFSETQ. The CDR3 has 15 amino acids. Sequenced: PBMCs. This receptor was identified in a man in his sixties with CD4+ T-cell large granular lymphocyte leukemia. The V gene is TRBV5-1, the J gene TRBJ2-7; TRBD2 agrees at 9 bases. CDR3 DNA: TGCGCCAGCAGCCCTGTAGCGGGAGCGGGGCACGAGCAGTACTTC. It is translated as CASSPVAGAGHEQYF.